The T cell receptor (beta chain) under discussion was sequenced for a study of identical twins. Template switching created a universal primer site, and the cDNA included unique molecular identifiers. TCRdb analysed the 5' RACE reads with MiXCR anew, one entry per CDR3 protein. This sample has 600,000 to 850,000 distinct CDR3 sequences, with 18% found just once. This same sample was also part of a study on T cells expressing NK-cell markers.

The sequenced sample consisted of PBMCs. This receptor was taken from a woman under 30 in good health.

The CDR3 region has the DNA TGTGCCAGCAGTGACCCAGCGGGGGCGAGCACAGATACGCAGTATTTT. It yields the protein CASSDPAGASTDTQYF. The chain employs TRBV6-1 and TRBJ2-3; 8 bases agree with TRBD2. This CDR3 comprises 16 residues. Germline-derived CDR1 and CDR2 are MNHNS and SASEGT. V dropped 3 bases and J dropped 0; count of bases not matched to a gene: 5.